This TCR beta chain stems from a study of cytomegalovirus exposure and HLA in healthy donors. Study context: The platform used for the roughly 120 validation repertoires matched that of the roughly 670 first-cohort repertoires, a later analysis reported. Study results and caveats: TCR beta chains numbering some 160 were designated cytomegalovirus-associated.

Sequencing used immunoSEQ multiplex PCR; TCRdb keeps in-frame clones, though not all of them. This table has about 260,000 clones, less than 95% appearing once. J lost 6 bases, V lost 6 bases, and 8 bases had no gene match. The CDR3 sequence is 15 residues long. CDR1 is MDHEN and CDR2 is SYDVKM in the germline V gene. A note on this clone: Its specificity is not known.

The donors were in the roughly 120-subject validation cohort, distinct from the roughly 720-subject first cohort. The TCR comes from a woman aged 25 to 39 in good health and CMV-seronegative. The specimen was PBMCs. The chain links TRBV28 to TRBJ2-7, with 13 positions matching TRBD2. CDR3 DNA: TGTGCCAGCAGCCCCGGACTAGCGGGAGTGAGCGAGCAGTACTTC. Protein sequence: CASSPGLAGVSEQYF.